Following are 20 T cell receptor beta chains from one sample sequenced in a study of T-cell reconstitution after alpha-beta-depleted transplantation in children. Using unique molecular identifiers, the investigators prepared the TCRbeta library. TCRdb reprocessed the PCR reads with MiXCR, giving one entry per CDR3 protein. The sample carries some 520,000 distinct CDR3 sequences, 32% recorded once. The input for sequencing was PBMCs from the stem cell graft donor, taken from the stem cell graft. The receptor set was obtained from a human donor who donated a stem cell graft to a child with aplastic anemia.

In its sample, this clonotype was seen a few times. The chain combines TRBV7-2 with TRBJ1-1; tentatively, D is TRBD1 (6 bases). This CDR3 comprises 14 residues. Deletions cut 2 bases from V and 11 bases from J, with 18 bases between. The V gene's germline CDR1 is SGHTA and CDR2 FQGNSA. The CDR3 DNA sequence: TGTGCCAGCAGCTTACCGGGACACACCCCTGGGGCTTTCTTT. This translates into CASSLPGHTPGAFF. The full variable domain, its missing parts supplied by reference TRBV7-2 and TRBJ1-1, is GAGVSQSPSNKVTEKGKDVELRCDPISGHTALYWYRQSLGQGLEFLIYFQGNSAPDKSGLPSDRFSAERTGGSVSTLTIQRTQQEDSAVYLCASSLPGHTPGAFFGQGTRLTVV.

The chain recombines TRBV20-1 with TRBJ1-1; D unclear. Trimming shortened V by 6 bases and J by 10 bases, and 18 bases separated the two germline ends. CDR3 length: 12 amino acids. Per germline, CDR1 DFQATT and CDR2 SNEGSKA (reference sequence). The chain's CDR3 is CSAVPGEVSAFF. CDR3 DNA sequence: TGCAGTGCCGTGCCCGGGGAGGTGTCAGCTTTCTTT.

The table lists this clonotype with a few counts. The rearrangement links TRBV15 to TRBJ2-7; D may be TRBD1 (5 bases). This CDR3 is built from 16 residues. From germline, CDR1 is LNHNV and CDR2 YYDKDF (reference sequence). V was clipped by 1 base and J by 3 bases, with 16 bases between them. DNA for the CDR3: TGTGCCACCAGCAGAGGCCGGCAGGGTCCCCTCTACGAGCAGTACGTC. Amino acid sequence: CATSRGRQGPLYEQYV.

The chain joins TRBV9 to TRBJ2-1; D is possibly TRBD2 (6 bases). CDR3 length equals 15 residues. Trimming shortened V by 2 bases and J by 5 bases, and 14 bases separated the two germline ends. Germline values: CDR1 SGDLS, CDR2 YYNGEE. The CDR3 region is CASSVSVAVDNEQFF. The CDR3 DNA follows: TGTGCCAGCAGCGTGTCGGTAGCGGTTGACAATGAGCAGTTCTTC.

This clonotype was counted between two and nine times. This CDR3 reads CASSLGLAGARETQYF. CDR3 in DNA: TGCGCCAGCAGCCTCGGACTAGCGGGAGCACGAGAGACCCAGTACTTC. The rearrangement links TRBV4-3 to TRBJ2-5, with TRBD2 matching 13 bases. The V gene's germline CDR1 is LGHNA and CDR2 YSLEER. The CDR3 totals 16 residues. Trimming at V came to 4 bases and at J to 4 bases, leaving 6 bases not matched to a gene.

The rearrangement links TRBV2 to TRBJ2-1; TRBD1 might be the D (7 bases). V gave up 7 bases and J gave up 5 bases, with 15 bases separating them. The CDR3 extends over 14 amino acids. Germline CDR1 SNHLY, CDR2 FYNNEI. The CDR3 nucleotides are TGTGCCAGCATTGACAGGGTAGCGGACAATGAGCAGTTCTTC. This gives the protein CASIDRVADNEQFF.

The V call is TRBV11-2, the J call TRBJ2-3; D is perhaps TRBD1 (6 bases). Trimming pared 5 bases from V and 2 bases from J, leaving 11 bases between. The length of the CDR3 is 14 residues. Looked up from germline, CDR1 is SGHAT and CDR2 is FQNNGV. CDR3 DNA: TGTGCCAGCAGCACTCGACAGGACACAGATACGCAGTATTTT. This codes for CASSTRQDTDTQYF.

V usage is TRBV12-3 or TRBV12-4 and J usage is TRBJ1-5; TRBD1 is a possible D gene (5 bases). The CDR3 consists of 16 residues. V was shortened by 5 bases and J by 0 bases, with 14 bases between the two germline ends. CDR3 in DNA: TGTGCCAGCAGTCCTAACCAGGGCGGTAGCAATCAGCCCCAGCATTTT. Amino acids: CASSPNQGGSNQPQHF.

The rearrangement joins TRBV15 to TRBJ2-7; tentatively, D is TRBD1 (5 bases). V was trimmed by 2 bases and J by 4 bases, leaving 21 bases between them. CDR1 is LNHNV, CDR2 YYDKDF, per germline (reference sequence). This CDR3 spans 17 amino acids. Written as DNA, the CDR3 is TGTGCCACCAGCAGATTCGTGGGTTTGACAGACCCTTACGAGCAGTACTTC. Translation: CATSRFVGLTDPYEQYF.

This rearrangement joins TRBV13 to TRBJ2-1, with D hard to call. The ends were cut back, 1 base at V and 9 bases at J, with 4 bases in the middle. Per the germline V gene, CDR1 is PRHDT and CDR2 is FYEKMQ (reference sequence). The CDR3 length is 11 residues. The CDR3 sequence is CASSLDAEQFF. CDR3 coding DNA: TGTGCCAGCAGCTTAGACGCTGAGCAGTTCTTC.

This clonotype came up a few times. The chain has TRBV6-5 and TRBJ2-1; D is possibly TRBD2 (6 bases). The length of the CDR3 is 16 residues. Trimming took 2 bases from V and 2 from J, leaving 13 bases between them. Germline-derived CDR1 and CDR2 are MNHEY and SVGAGI. The CDR3: CASSYGFGGAYNEQFF. Here the CDR3 DNA reads TGTGCCAGCAGTTACGGGTTCGGGGGAGCCTACAATGAGCAGTTCTTC.

The rearrangement links TRBV4-1 to TRBJ2-5; 8 nucleotides match TRBD2. The V segment lost 2 bases and the J segment 2 bases; nucleotides outside the gene matches: 7. The CDR3 loop spans 16 amino acids. From germline, CDR1 is MGHRA and CDR2 YSYEKL. The CDR3 DNA is TGCGCCAGCAGCCAATTAATAACGGGAGGGCAAGAGACCCAGTACTTC. Its protein is CASSQLITGGQETQYF.

The CDR3 protein is CASSAGSPAYEQYF. Here the CDR3 DNA reads TGCGCCAGCAGCGCCGGGTCTCCCGCCTACGAGCAGTACTTC. The V gene is TRBV5-1, the J gene TRBJ2-7; no definite D call. This CDR3 contains 14 residues. The V gene lost 4 bases and the J gene lost 2 bases, with 13 bases spanning the gap. The germline CDR1 and CDR2 sequences are SGHRS and YFSETQ.

V and J are TRBV30 and TRBJ1-3; TRBD1 agrees at 7 bases. Unmatched junction bases numbered 7, after V lost 3 bases and J lost 2 bases. The CDR3 is 15 residues long. From germline, CDR1 is GTSNPN and CDR2 SVGIG (reference sequence). CDR3 nucleotide sequence: TGTGCCTGGAGGCCGCGCAGGGGGACTGGAAACACCATATATTTT. It codes for CAWRPRRGTGNTIYF.

The rearrangement links TRBV5-1 to TRBJ2-1; TRBD1 agrees at 9 bases. Germline V lookup: CDR1 SGHRS, CDR2 YFSETQ. The CDR3 is 15 residues long. After removal of 4 bases from V and 5 bases from J, the junction contained 7 bases not matched to a gene. DNA of the CDR3: TGCGCCAGCAGCCCCTCCGGGACAGGGCACAATGAGCAGTTCTTC. Translating gives CASSPSGTGHNEQFF.

The chain uses TRBV20-1 and TRBJ1-2; possibly TRBD1 for D (5 bases). The CDR3 is made up of 15 amino acids. Germline CDR1 reads DFQATT; CDR2 reads SNEGSKA (reference sequence). Trimming removed 0 bases at V and 4 bases at J, with 15 bases between. DNA of the CDR3: TGCAGTGCTAGAGATGGACATAGTAGACTCTATGGCTACACCTTC. Translating gives CSARDGHSRLYGYTF.

This clonotype showed up just a few times. This rearrangement joins TRBV10-3 to TRBJ2-3; TRBD2 matches at 8 bases. CDR1 is ENHRY and CDR2 is SYGVKD in the germline V gene. The CDR3 consists of 14 residues. Trimming at V came to 6 bases and at J to 3 bases, leaving 5 bases not matched to a gene. CDR3 in DNA: TGTGCCATCAGACTATCGGGAGGGACAGATACGCAGTATTTT. The encoded protein is CAIRLSGGTDTQYF.

This clonotype was recorded once. This chain connects TRBV10-3 to TRBJ2-7; D is possibly TRBD2 (6 bases). The V and J ends lost 0 bases and 4 bases respectively, with 13 bases between them. The CDR3 sequence is 15 residues long. Germline CDR1 reads ENHRY; CDR2 reads SYGVKD. CDR3: CAISESSGPMYEQYV. CDR3 nucleotide sequence: TGTGCCATCAGTGAGTCGAGCGGGCCCATGTACGAGCAGTACGTC.

The chain combines TRBV18 with TRBJ2-3; D not resolved. The V end was cut by 3 bases, the J end by 0 bases, with 10 bases between. The CDR3 is made up of 15 amino acids. Germline-derived CDR1 and CDR2 are KGHSH and LQKENI. CDR3 residues: CASSPNKGSTDTQYF. Written as DNA, the CDR3 is TGTGCCAGCTCACCGAACAAGGGTAGCACAGATACGCAGTATTTT.

The gene calls are TRBV12-3 or TRBV12-4 and TRBJ2-5, with a possible D match to TRBD2 (5 bases). The CDR3 is 13 amino acids. V was pared by 7 bases and J by 5 bases, with 14 bases between. The CDR3 DNA sequence: TGTGCCAGCATGACACCCACGGGGGAGACCCAGTACTTC. Translating it yields CASMTPTGETQYF.